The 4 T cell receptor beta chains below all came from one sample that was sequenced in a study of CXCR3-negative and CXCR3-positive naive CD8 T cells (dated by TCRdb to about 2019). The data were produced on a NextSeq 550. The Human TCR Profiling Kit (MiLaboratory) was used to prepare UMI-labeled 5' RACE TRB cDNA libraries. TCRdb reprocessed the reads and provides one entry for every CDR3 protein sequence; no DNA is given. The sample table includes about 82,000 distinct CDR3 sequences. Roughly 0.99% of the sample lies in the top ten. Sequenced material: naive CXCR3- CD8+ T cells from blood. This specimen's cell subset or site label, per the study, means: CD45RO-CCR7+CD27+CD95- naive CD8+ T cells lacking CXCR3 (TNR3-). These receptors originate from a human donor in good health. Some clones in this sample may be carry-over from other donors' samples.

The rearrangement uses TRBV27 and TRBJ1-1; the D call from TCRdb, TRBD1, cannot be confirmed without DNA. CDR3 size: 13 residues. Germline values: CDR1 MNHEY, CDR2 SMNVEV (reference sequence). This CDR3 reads CASSLQGNTEAFF.

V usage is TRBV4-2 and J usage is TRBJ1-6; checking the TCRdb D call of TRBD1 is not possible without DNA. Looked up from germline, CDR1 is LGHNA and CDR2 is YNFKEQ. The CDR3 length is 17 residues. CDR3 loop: CASSPTPRQGPNSPLHF.

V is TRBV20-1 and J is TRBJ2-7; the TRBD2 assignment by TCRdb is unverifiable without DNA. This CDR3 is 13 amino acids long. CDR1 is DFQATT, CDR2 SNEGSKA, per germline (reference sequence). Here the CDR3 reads CSARSREGYEQYF.

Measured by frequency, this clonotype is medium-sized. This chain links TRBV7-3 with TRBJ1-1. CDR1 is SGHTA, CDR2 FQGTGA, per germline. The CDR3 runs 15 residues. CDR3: CASSFLRRGATEAFF.